These T cell receptor beta chains were read from a single sample in a study of human thymus T cells. The repertoire was sequenced with immunoSEQ multiplex PCR; TCRdb's copy has only in-frame clones and lacks some. The sample has fewer than 90,000 clones, roughly 96% seen once. The sequenced material came from thymus tissue. The receptors come from a boy under two years old with a congenital heart defect but otherwise immunologically healthy. The CDR3 runs from the conserved cysteine through the conserved F or W. A D gene is named only where the DNA matches it firmly. Clone sizes are given selectively: once, few, many, or a class where the clone is expanded.

clone size	D gene	V gene	J gene	CDR3 DNA	CDR3 protein
.	TRBD2	TRBV12-5	TRBJ2-5	TGTGCTAGTGGTTTGGAAGGAGGGACTACAGAGACCCAGTACTTC	CASGLEGGTTETQYF
.	TRBD1	TRBV15	TRBJ2-4	TGTGCCACCAGCAAGGGACAGGGGGAAGCCAAAAACATTCAGTACTTC	CATSKGQGEAKNIQYF
.	.	TRBV6-1	TRBJ1-5	TGTGCCAGCAGTGAGTTAGAAGGGGGGGCGCGGGTCTCTCAGCCCCAGCATTTT	CASSELEGGARVSQPQHF
.	.	TRBV7-9	TRBJ1-6	TGTGCCAGCAGCTTAATAGGCGCAGGGGATAATTCACCCCTCCACTTT	CASSLIGAGDNSPLHF
.	TRBD1	TRBV2	TRBJ2-7	TGTGCCGGAAGAGGCAGGGGGCTACCTAACGAGCAGTACTTC	CAGRGRGLPNEQYF
.	.	TRBV11-2	TRBJ1-1	TGTGCCAGCAGCTTAGAGGTCAGGCATCTGAACACTGAAGCTTTCTTT	CASSLEVRHLNTEAFF
.	.	TRBV18	TRBJ2-3	TGTGCCAGCTCACACTTGGTGAACACAGATACGCAGTATTTT	CASSHLVNTDTQYF
.	.	TRBV19	TRBJ1-1	TGTGCCAGTAGTATAGTGGGACCGAACACTGAAGCTTTCTTT	CASSIVGPNTEAFF
.	.	TRBV5-1	TRBJ2-6	TGCGCCAGCAGCTTGACCCCAGGTGCTGGGGCCAACGTCCTGACTTTC	CASSLTPGAGANVLTF
.	TRBD2	TRBV4-2	TRBJ2-1	TGTGCCAGCAGCCAAGAATTAGGCCTAGCGGGGGTCAGCTCCTACAATGAGCAGTTCTTC	CASSQELGLAGVSSYNEQFF
.	TRBD1	TRBV10-3	TRBJ1-2	TGTGCCATCTCCAGAGACAGGGGACGATATACTAACTATGGCTACACCTTC	CAISRDRGRYTNYGYTF
.	.	TRBV5-4	TRBJ1-3	TGTGCCAGCAGCTTGATTCCTAGTATGCCTGGAAACACCATATATTTT	CASSLIPSMPGNTIYF
.	TRBD2	TRBV4-2	TRBJ2-1	TGTGCCAGCAGCCAAGATGGCCTCCGGGCGGGCGGGAGCTCCTACAATGAGCAGTTCTTC	CASSQDGLRAGGSSYNEQFF
.	.	TRBV28	TRBJ2-7	TGTGCCAGCAGTTTAGGGGCCGGGATGCGCGAGCAGTACTTC	CASSLGAGMREQYF
once	TRBD1	TRBV5-5	TRBJ1-5	TGTGCCAGCAGCTTGTTCGGCAGGGGGCTAGACCAGCCCCAGCATTTT	CASSLFGRGLDQPQHF
once	TRBD2	TRBV30	TRBJ2-7	TGTGCCTGGAGTAGGGAGGGCCCCTACGAGCAGTACTTC	CAWSREGPYEQYF
.	.	TRBV15	TRBJ1-5	TGTGCCACCAGCAGAGAGGTCGACCTTGACAGGCATCAGCCCCAGCATTTT	CATSREVDLDRHQPQHF
once	.	TRBV7-4	TRBJ2-6	TGTGCCAGCAGCCTAGGGGGAGGTACCTCTGGGGCCAACGTCCTGACTTTC	CASSLGGGTSGANVLTF
.	.	TRBV15	TRBJ1-1	TGTGCCACCAGCAGTGTTGTCCGGAGGGGCTCTGAAGCTTTCTTT	CATSSVVRRGSEAFF
.	TRBD1	TRBV28	TRBJ1-5	TGTGCCAGCAGTTTATGCGGTTCTTCGACAGGGAAATTTGGAGATAGCAATCAGCCCCAGCATTTT	CASSLCGSSTGKFGDSNQPQHF
.	.	TRBV4-2	TRBJ1-2	TGTGCCAGCAGCCCTACACCCCCCGACAGGCTCTGTAACTATGGCTACACCTTC	CASSPTPPDRLCNYGYTF
.	.	TRBV2	TRBJ2-7	TGTGCCAGCAGTGAACAGACCCACGAGCAGTACTTC	CASSEQTHEQYF
once	.	TRBV19	TRBJ1-3	TGTGCCAGTAGTGAGAGGGGGACTGGAAACACCATATATTTT	CASSERGTGNTIYF